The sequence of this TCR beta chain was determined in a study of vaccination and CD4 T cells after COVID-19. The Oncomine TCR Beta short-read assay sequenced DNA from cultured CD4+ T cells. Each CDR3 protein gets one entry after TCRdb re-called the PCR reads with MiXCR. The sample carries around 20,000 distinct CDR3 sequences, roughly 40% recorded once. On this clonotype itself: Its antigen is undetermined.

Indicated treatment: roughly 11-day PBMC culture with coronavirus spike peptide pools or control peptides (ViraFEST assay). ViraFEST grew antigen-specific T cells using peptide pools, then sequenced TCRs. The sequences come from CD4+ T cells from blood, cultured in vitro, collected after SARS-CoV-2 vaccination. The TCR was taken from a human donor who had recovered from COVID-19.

As DNA, the CDR3 is TGTGCCACCAGTGATTTTGCGATTGGCTACACCTTC. This translates into CATSDFAIGYTF. The rearrangement links TRBV24-1 to TRBJ1-2; no reliable D call. The germline gives CDR1 KGHDR, CDR2 SFDVKD. V was trimmed by 1 base and J by 7 bases, leaving 6 bases between them. The CDR3 extends over 12 amino acids.